The 28 T cell receptor beta chains given below trace back to one sample, sequenced in a study of response to subunit inactivated influenza vaccine. TCRdb passed the RT-PCR reads through MiXCR, listing each CDR3 protein once. The data hold roughly 760,000 distinct CDR3 sequences, with roughly 20% observed a single time. This material consisted of PBMCs from blood, taken around 5 days after vaccination. The receptors shown here come from a man aged 50 to 60 who received an inactivated influenza vaccine.

V usage is TRBV19 and J usage is TRBJ1-1, with unresolved D. This CDR3 has 14 residues. The germline V gene encodes CDR1 LNHDA and CDR2 SQIVND (reference sequence). V lost 0 bases and J lost 3, with 8 bases in between. The DNA for the CDR3 is TGTGCCAGTAGTATAGAGGCGGGCGACACTGAAGCTTTCTTT. Its protein product is CASSIEAGDTEAFF. Supplemented by reference TRBV19 and TRBJ1-1, the full variable domain reads DGGITQSPKYLFRKEGQNVTLSCEQNLNHDAMYWYRQDPGQGLRLIYYSQIVNDFQKGDIAEGYSVSREKKESFPLTVTSAQKNPTAFYLCASSIEAGDTEAFFGQGTRLTVV.

In this sample, this clonotype turned up many times. The chain joins TRBV11-2 to TRBJ2-7, with D uncertain. This CDR3 is 14 amino acids long. Trimming cost V 1 base and J 1 base, with 8 bases left between them. Germline V CDR1 and CDR2: SGHAT, FQNNGV. This chain's CDR3 is CASSLARRSYEQYF. CDR3 bases: TGTGCCAGCAGCTTAGCGCGAAGGTCCTACGAGCAGTACTTC. Full variable domain (missing parts from reference TRBV11-2 and TRBJ2-7): EAGVAQSPRYKIIEKRQSVAFWCNPISGHATLYWYQQILGQGPKLLIQFQNNGVVDDSQLPKDRFSAERLKGVDSTLKIQPAKLEDSAVYLCASSLARRSYEQYFGPGTRLTVT.

In this sample, this clonotype turned up a few times. CDR3 protein: CASTKTTGNDEQYF. The CDR3 DNA follows: TGTGCCAGCACCAAAACGACAGGGAACGACGAGCAGTACTTC. The chain carries TRBV12-3 or TRBV12-4 and TRBJ2-7; 7 nucleotides line up with TRBD1. V shed 7 bases, J shed 5 bases, and the junction held 11 bases outside the gene matches. The CDR3 covers 14 residues.

In its sample, this clonotype was seen many times. This rearrangement joins TRBV4-3 to TRBJ2-2; D unclear. Germline CDR1 is LGHNA and CDR2 is YSLEER. V was pared by 0 bases and J by 3 bases, with 8 bases between. This CDR3 has 15 amino acids. The CDR3 DNA reads as TGCGCCAGCAGCCAAGATTTAAGTTACACCGGGGAGCTGTTTTTT. It is translated as CASSQDLSYTGELFF.

This clonotype was observed a handful of times. The chain joins TRBV10-3 to TRBJ2-1; 7 bases fit TRBD2. The CDR3 spans 14 residues. Trimming took 10 bases from V and 7 from J; bases not matched to a gene: 13. Germline V gives CDR1 ENHRY, CDR2 SYGVKD. The CDR3 loop is CATRERREWNEQFF. CDR3 DNA sequence: TGTGCCACCCGGGAGAGGCGGGAGTGGAATGAGCAGTTCTTC.

This rearrangement joins TRBV5-1 to TRBJ2-5; weak D call: TRBD2 (6 bases). CDR3 length: 16 residues. Deletions cut 1 base from V and 1 base from J, with 14 bases between. Germline V gene sequence: CDR1 SGHRS, CDR2 YFSETQ. CDR3 amino acids: CASSLTGRTPQETQYF. The CDR3 nucleotides read TGCGCCAGCAGCTTGACGGGGAGGACTCCCCAAGAGACCCAGTACTTC. The full variable domain, in which reference TRBV5-1 and TRBJ2-5 provide the parts outside the CDR3, is KAGVTQTPRYLIKTRGQQVTLSCSPISGHRSVSWYQQTPGQGLQFLFEYFSETQRNKGNFPGRFSGRQFSNSRSEMNVSTLELGDSALYLCASSLTGRTPQETQYFGPGTRLLVL.

This clonotype was seen only a few times. V gene TRBV18 combines with J gene TRBJ2-1; 12 bases fit TRBD2. The CDR3 has 15 amino acids. The germline V gene has CDR1 KGHSH and CDR2 LQKENI. With 2 bases clipped from V and 6 bases from J, the junction kept 2 bases outside the gene matches. In DNA form, the CDR3 reads TGTGCCAGCTCACCAAGACTAGCGGGAGTCAATGAGCAGTTCTTC. It is translated as CASSPRLAGVNEQFF. The complete variable domain, with remaining parts taken from reference TRBV18 and TRBJ2-1, reads NAGVMQNPRHLVRRRGQEARLRCSPMKGHSHVYWYRQLPEEGLKFMVYLQKENIIDESGMPKERFSAEFPKEGPSILRIQQVVRGDSAAYFCASSPRLAGVNEQFFGPGTRLTVL.

To note about this clonotype: Germline is not matched at one junction end, which may reflect a read error. The genes are TRBV7-2 and TRBJ2-5; D is undetermined. The germline V gene has CDR1 SGHTA and CDR2 FQGNSA. CDR3 length equals 15 residues. CDR3 residues: CASSLALAVQETQCF. The CDR3 coding sequence is TGTGCCAGCAGCTTAGCGCTGGCGGTCCAAGAGACCCAGTGCTTC.

This clonotype has at least ten counts. The chain uses TRBV24-1 and TRBJ2-7; D possibly uses TRBD1 or TRBD2 (5 bases each). Germline V gene lookup returns CDR1 KGHDR and CDR2 SFDVKD. The V end was cut by 9 bases, the J end by 2 bases, with 13 bases between. This CDR3 comprises 13 residues. The CDR3 spells CATGTDTTYEQYF. DNA of the CDR3: TGTGCCACCGGGACGGACACAACCTACGAGCAGTACTTC.

This clonotype was detected ten times or more. V gene TRBV5-6 combines with J gene TRBJ2-5; D is possibly TRBD2 (5 bases). CDR1 and CDR2 from the germline V gene are SGHDT and YYEEEE. Trimming took 5 bases from V and 5 from J, leaving 25 bases between them. This CDR3 is built from 17 residues. The CDR3 here is CASRTYPQADRGETQYF. DNA for the CDR3: TGTGCCAGCAGGACCTATCCCCAGGCAGACCGAGGGGAGACCCAGTACTTC.

The chain combines TRBV7-8 with TRBJ2-7; D gene uncertain. V was clipped by 3 bases and J by 3 bases, with 15 bases between them. There are 15 residues in the CDR3. The germline V gene has CDR1 SGHVS and CDR2 FQNEAQ. CDR3 amino acids: CASSFGRRALYEQYF. The CDR3 nucleotides read TGTGCCAGCAGCTTCGGACGCCGAGCCCTCTACGAGCAGTACTTC.

This clonotype was detected a few times. This sequence joins TRBV20-1 and TRBJ2-5; 12 nucleotides match TRBD2. Losses at the gene ends were 5 bases for V and 7 bases for J; bases not matched to a gene: 11. The germline V gene has CDR1 DFQATT and CDR2 SNEGSKA (reference sequence). The CDR3 is 15 amino acids. The CDR3 is CSALPLAGGPMTQYF. The DNA of the CDR3 is TGCAGTGCTCTACCCCTAGCGGGAGGGCCGATGACCCAGTACTTC.

This clonotype has more than one count but fewer than ten. This chain uses TRBV28 with TRBJ2-5; D is perhaps TRBD1 or TRBD2 (5 bases each). The CDR3 contains 16 residues. V was clipped by 4 bases and J by 0 bases, with 15 bases between them. Germline CDR1 and CDR2: MDHEN and SYDVKM. The CDR3 spells CASSSPGPLYQETQYF. The CDR3 DNA follows: TGTGCCAGCAGTTCCCCGGGACCCTTGTACCAAGAGACCCAGTACTTC. Using reference TRBV28 and TRBJ2-5 for the parts outside the CDR3, the full variable domain is DVKVTQSSRYLVKRTGEKVFLECVQDMDHENMFWYRQDPGLGLRLIYFSYDVKMKEKGDIPEGYSVSREKKERFSLILESASTNQTSMYLCASSSPGPLYQETQYFGPGTRLLVL.

The rearrangement uses TRBV12-3 or TRBV12-4 and TRBJ2-2; a weak D match, TRBD2 (6 bases). Trimming removed 4 bases at V and 3 bases at J, with 15 bases between. The CDR3 contains 16 residues. The CDR3 protein is CASSSYGGTYTGELFF. The CDR3 nucleotides read TGTGCCAGCAGTTCGTACGGCGGGACGTACACCGGGGAGCTGTTTTTT.

DNA of the CDR3: TGTGCCAGCAGCCTAAGACTAGCGGGGGACAAATACACAGATACGCAGTATTTT. This translates into CASSLRLAGDKYTDTQYF. The chain combines TRBV11-2 with TRBJ2-3; 12 positions agree with TRBD2. CDR3 length equals 18 residues. Germline values: CDR1 SGHAT, CDR2 FQNNGV. V shed 5 bases, J shed 2 bases, and the junction held 11 bases outside the gene matches.

CDR3 nucleotide sequence: TGCAGTGCTAGAGACGGCGGGAGAGCCCCAGAGACCCAGTACTTC. Translation gives CSARDGGRAPETQYF. The chain employs TRBV20-1 and TRBJ2-5; 7 bases are shared with TRBD2. CDR1 is DFQATT, CDR2 SNEGSKA, per germline (reference sequence). Trimming cost V 0 bases and J 4 bases; bases outside gene matches: 8. The CDR3 length is 15 residues.

This clonotype was seen a few times. The chain employs TRBV7-8 and TRBJ1-1, with D perhaps TRBD1 (6 bases). This CDR3 comprises 16 residues. The V gene lost 1 base and the J gene lost 7 bases, with 19 bases spanning the gap. Germline loops: CDR1 SGHVS, CDR2 FQNEAQ. CDR3 protein: CASSLVSLRGSGEAFF. DNA of the CDR3: TGTGCCAGCAGCTTAGTATCGCTCAGGGGCTCCGGTGAAGCTTTCTTT.

This chain links TRBV5-1 with TRBJ2-5, with 14 bases that match TRBD2. V gave up 4 bases and J gave up 4 bases; unmatched junction bases: 9. The CDR3 has 17 residues. CDR1 and CDR2 (germline): SGHRS, YFSETQ. This chain's CDR3 is CASSPRLAGGPSETQYF. The CDR3 region has the DNA TGCGCCAGCAGCCCCCGACTAGCGGGAGGGCCTTCAGAGACCCAGTACTTC. Based on the CDR3 plus reference TRBV5-1 and TRBJ2-5, the full variable domain is KAGVTQTPRYLIKTRGQQVTLSCSPISGHRSVSWYQQTPGQGLQFLFEYFSETQRNKGNFPGRFSGRQFSNSRSEMNVSTLELGDSALYLCASSPRLAGGPSETQYFGPGTRLLVL.

With regard to this clonotype: With a much larger clone just one base away, this may be a read error. The V and J genes are TRBV20-1 and TRBJ2-1, with 8 bases lining up with TRBD2. Germline-derived CDR1 and CDR2 are DFQATT and SNEGSKA (reference sequence). The CDR3 is made up of 18 amino acids. CDR3 nucleotide sequence: TGCTGTGCTAGAGATCTCGCTAGCGGGTACAGCTCCTACAATGAGCAGTTCTTC. It codes for CCARDLASGYSSYNEQFF.

The CDR3 bases are TGTGCCAGCAGGTCGTTCGAGAGCTCCTACGAGCAGTACTTC. It translates to CASRSFESSYEQYF. The rearrangement links TRBV6-1 to TRBJ2-7; D ambiguous. The V gene lost 6 bases and the J gene lost 0 bases, with 12 bases spanning the gap. The CDR3 is made up of 14 amino acids. The germline V gene encodes CDR1 MNHNS and CDR2 SASEGT.

This clonotype was observed at least ten times. The chain couples TRBV12-3 or TRBV12-4 to TRBJ1-2, with D unresolved. This CDR3 has 13 residues. With 6 bases removed from V and 5 bases from J, the gap between germline ends came to 13 bases. The CDR3 sequence is CASSPSGRYGYTF. The CDR3 DNA follows: TGTGCCAGCAGCCCTTCCGGCCGTTATGGCTACACCTTC.

The genes are TRBV28 and TRBJ1-2, with a tentative D call TRBD1 (6 bases). The CDR3 contains 15 residues. CDR1 MDHEN and CDR2 SYDVKM come from the germline V gene. V gave up 1 base and J gave up 8 bases, with 17 bases separating them. CDR3 residues: CASSLYQQGMGGYTF. Written as DNA, the CDR3 is TGTGCCAGCAGTTTATACCAACAGGGAATGGGCGGCTACACCTTC.

This clonotype was seen a handful of times. The chain combines TRBV5-4 with TRBJ2-7, with D perhaps matching TRBD2 (6 bases). This CDR3 comprises 21 residues. The V end was cut by 0 bases, the J end by 3 bases, with 31 bases between. CDR1 SGHNT and CDR2 YYREEE come from the germline V gene (reference sequence). As DNA, the CDR3 is TGTGCCAGCAGCTTGGCTACTCCTGGCCCAACTAACGCGGGGCTTGACTACGAGCAGTACTTC. Translating it yields CASSLATPGPTNAGLDYEQYF.

The CDR3 DNA is TGCAGCGTTGAGGACAGGGGAGGCTATGGCTACACCTTC. As protein: CSVEDRGGYGYTF. The genes are TRBV29-1 and TRBJ1-2, with 9 bases matching TRBD1. With V trimmed by 3 bases and J by 4 bases, 3 bases remained unmatched. CDR1 is SQVTM and CDR2 is ANQGSEA in the germline V gene. There are 13 residues in the CDR3.

The V gene is TRBV20-1, the J gene TRBJ2-5; perhaps TRBD1 as D (6 bases). This CDR3 region has 14 residues. Per germline, CDR1 DFQATT and CDR2 SNEGSKA (reference sequence). V dropped 5 bases and J dropped 5 bases, with 18 bases sitting between them. The CDR3 loop is CSAGEPIRGETQYF. The CDR3 DNA sequence: TGCAGTGCTGGGGAGCCGATCAGGGGCGAGACCCAGTACTTC.

This clonotype has at least ten counts. This rearrangement joins TRBV7-9 to TRBJ1-6, with 7 bases aligning to TRBD1. The V gene's germline CDR1 is SEHNR and CDR2 FQNEAQ (reference sequence). With 6 bases clipped from V and 6 bases from J, the junction kept 5 bases outside the gene matches. The CDR3 consists of 14 residues. This chain's CDR3 is CASSSGTVNSPLHF. The CDR3 nucleotides read TGTGCCAGCAGTTCCGGGACAGTTAATTCACCCCTCCACTTT.

This clonotype has a handful of counts. The rearrangement links TRBV29-1 to TRBJ2-1; 16 bases line up with TRBD2. The V and J ends lost 0 bases and 0 bases, in that order; junction bases with no gene match: 5. The V gene's germline CDR1 is SQVTM and CDR2 ANQGSEA. CDR3 size: 19 residues. CDR3 DNA: TGCAGCGTTGAAGATCCGGGACTAGCGGGAGGGAGCTCCTACAATGAGCAGTTCTTC. Translating it yields CSVEDPGLAGGSSYNEQFF.

This clonotype was found once. This chain uses TRBV20-1 with TRBJ2-7, with D perhaps being TRBD1 or TRBD2 (5 bases each). This CDR3 has 15 amino acids. Per germline, CDR1 DFQATT and CDR2 SNEGSKA (reference sequence). The V end lost 3 bases, the J end lost 4 bases, and 19 bases lay between the germline ends. The CDR3, as DNA: TGCAGTGCTAGTTCCGGAAGGACTGGACAATACGAGCAGTACTTC. Encoded protein: CSASSGRTGQYEQYF.